The 24 T cell receptor beta chains in this list originate from one sample, sequenced in a study of blood T cell repertoires in COVID-19. Libraries were prepared by immunoSEQ multiplex PCR; TCRdb keeps only in-frame clonotypes and omits some of them. The sample yields 250,000 to 400,000 clones, 70% to 90% seen once. The sample comprised peripheral blood. These receptors were collected from a woman younger than 45 with COVID-19, enrolled during active disease.

The V gene is TRBV4-1, the J gene TRBJ1-4, with D possibly matching TRBD1 (5 bases). The CDR3 contains 16 residues. Germline V gives CDR1 MGHRA, CDR2 YSYEKL. V was clipped by 1 base and J by 7 bases, with 16 bases between them. The CDR3 sequence is CASSQGGGRVREKLFF. CDR3 nucleotides: TGCGCCAGCAGCCAAGGGGGCGGACGAGTACGTGAAAAACTGTTTTTT.

V is TRBV6-5 and J is TRBJ1-1, with D possibly TRBD1 on 6 matching bases. CDR3 length: 15 residues. The ends were cut back, 6 bases at V and 1 base at J, with 15 bases in the middle. CDR1 MNHEY and CDR2 SVGAGI come from the germline V gene. The CDR3 DNA follows: TGTGCCAGCAGCTATGGACAGCTGGGGAACACTGAAGCTTTCTTT. It codes for CASSYGQLGNTEAFF.

J is TRBJ1-5 and V is TRBV24-1; no definite D call. The germline gives CDR1 KGHDR, CDR2 SFDVKD. The CDR3 contains 13 residues. V shed 2 bases and J shed 5 bases, with 6 bases lying between them. The CDR3 DNA reads as TGTGCCACCAGTGATTACACCGATCAGCCCCAGCATTTT. Translated: CATSDYTDQPQHF.

The CDR3 loop is CASSLSGPFSMTIEYNEQFF. CDR3 bases: TGTGCCAGCAGCTTAAGCGGACCTTTTTCGATGACGATTGAATACAATGAGCAGTTCTTC. The chain carries TRBV5-5 and TRBJ2-1; D perhaps matches TRBD2 (5 bases). CDR1 and CDR2 (germline): SGHKS, YYEKEE (reference sequence). The CDR3 has 20 residues. V shed 2 bases and J shed 4 bases, with 28 bases lying between them.

The J gene is TRBJ1-1, the V gene TRBV5-1; a weak D match, TRBD1 (5 bases). The germline V gene encodes CDR1 SGHRS and CDR2 YFSETQ. Trimming removed 1 base from V and 3 bases from J, with 13 bases in between. This CDR3 has 15 residues. The CDR3 loop is CASSLRQGADTEAFF. CDR3 bases: TGCGCCAGCAGCTTGCGGCAGGGTGCGGACACTGAAGCTTTCTTT.

This clone was seen just once. This chain links TRBV7-9 with TRBJ1-1; D is undetermined. The ends were cut back, 5 bases at V and 5 bases at J, with 6 bases in the middle. CDR3 size: 11 residues. Germline loops: CDR1 SEHNR, CDR2 FQNEAQ (reference sequence). This CDR3 reads CASSPQTEAFF. CDR3 DNA: TGTGCCAGCAGCCCACAGACTGAAGCTTTCTTT.

V gene TRBV12-5 combines with J gene TRBJ2-2; D is perhaps TRBD1 (5 bases). V gave up 1 base and J gave up 1 base, with 19 bases separating them. The CDR3 is made up of 19 amino acids. The germline V gene encodes CDR1 LGHNT and CDR2 FRNRAP. As DNA, the CDR3 is TGTGCTAGTGGTTTGGCCCCGGCCGACAGCGTAATGAACACCGGGGAGCTGTTTTTT. Translation: CASGLAPADSVMNTGELFF.

The chain has TRBV12-3 or TRBV12-4 and TRBJ2-1, with D possibly TRBD1 on 6 matching bases. Between the trimmed V and J ends, which lost 5 bases and 3 bases, there was a span of 8 bases. This CDR3 is built from 13 residues. The CDR3 DNA reads TGTGCCAGCAGTCCGGACAGCTACAATGAGCAGTTCTTC. Its translation: CASSPDSYNEQFF.

The rearrangement joins TRBV7-2 to TRBJ2-6; the D gene is possibly TRBD2 (5 bases). Between the trimmed V and J ends, which lost 5 bases and 1 base, there was a span of 12 bases. The CDR3 spans 16 residues. The germline V gene has CDR1 SGHTA and CDR2 FQGNSA. CDR3: CASSVGGGSGANVLTF. The CDR3 DNA is TGTGCCAGCAGCGTAGGAGGTGGGTCTGGGGCCAACGTCCTGACTTTC.

This chain's CDR3 is CASSLKPERAPLHF. The CDR3 DNA sequence: TGTGCCAGCAGCTTGAAGCCGGAGCGAGCACCCCTCCACTTT. This chain links TRBV5-4 with TRBJ1-6, with no clear D. The CDR3 loop spans 14 amino acids. Trimming took off 1 base at V and 11 bases at J, with 13 bases between the two ends. Germline CDR1 and CDR2: SGHNT and YYREEE (reference sequence). Full variable domain (rest looked up from reference TRBV5-4 and TRBJ1-6): ETGVTQSPTHLIKTRGQQVTLRCSSQSGHNTVSWYQQALGQGPQFIFQYYREEENGRGNFPPRFSGLQFPNYSSELNVNALELDDSALYLCASSLKPERAPLHFGNGTRLTVT.

V is TRBV7-9 and J is TRBJ2-5; TRBD2 is a possible D gene (6 bases). Germline V gives CDR1 SEHNR, CDR2 FQNEAQ (reference sequence). V was cut by 1 base and J by 7 bases, with 16 bases left in between. The CDR3 is 15 amino acids. The CDR3 loop is CASSLGSGGMGTQYF. The CDR3 nucleotides are TGTGCCAGCAGCTTAGGTTCCGGAGGGATGGGGACCCAGTACTTC.

In DNA form, the CDR3 reads TGTGCCAGCAGCTTACTCCCCTTGGGAGGAGATACGCAGTATTTT. Encoded protein: CASSLLPLGGDTQYF. This rearrangement joins TRBV7-9 to TRBJ2-3; D possibly corresponds to TRBD2 (6 bases). Trimming pared 2 bases from V and 5 bases from J, leaving 14 bases between. Germline CDR1 SEHNR, CDR2 FQNEAQ (reference sequence). CDR3 length: 15 amino acids.

This chain joins TRBV4-2 and TRBJ2-7; perhaps TRBD1 as D (6 bases). Trimming removed 0 bases at V and 6 bases at J, with 15 bases between. Germline V gives CDR1 LGHNA, CDR2 YNFKEQ. The CDR3 has 15 amino acids. The CDR3 sequence is CASSQDVRGASEQYF. The CDR3 DNA is TGTGCCAGCAGCCAAGATGTCAGGGGTGCTTCCGAGCAGTACTTC.

Of note for this clone: A much larger clone lies a single base off, so this may be a read error. The rearrangement joins TRBV19 to TRBJ2-6; D is perhaps TRBD2 (7 bases). The V gene's germline CDR1 is LNHDA and CDR2 SQIVND (reference sequence). The CDR3 length is 17 residues. V was clipped by 4 bases and J by 0 bases, with 13 bases between them. This CDR3 is CASSKGGASSGANVLTF. CDR3 nucleotide sequence: TGTGCCAGTAGTAAGGGGGGGGCTAGCTCTGGGGCCAACGTCCTGACTTTC.

The chain carries TRBV7-2 and TRBJ1-6; 9 bases are shared with TRBD1. Germline CDR1 is SGHTA and CDR2 is FQGNSA. CDR3 length equals 16 residues. After removal of 5 bases from V and 7 bases from J, the junction contained 9 bases not matched to a gene. The CDR3 bases are TGTGCCAGCAGCCTCCGGACAGGGGATAAGAATTCACCCCTCCACTTT. Translating gives CASSLRTGDKNSPLHF.

The J gene is TRBJ1-1, the V gene TRBV5-1, with TRBD1 identical over 8 bases. The CDR3 has 15 residues. Per the germline V gene, CDR1 is SGHRS and CDR2 is YFSETQ. With V trimmed by 7 bases and J by 7 bases, 15 bases remained unmatched. CDR3 sequence reads: CASAGQGGVNGEAFF. CDR3 DNA sequence: TGCGCCAGCGCCGGACAGGGTGGGGTTAACGGTGAAGCTTTCTTT.

This clone was detected a few times. This sequence joins TRBV7-2 and TRBJ2-3, with 8 nucleotides matching TRBD1. Germline V CDR1 and CDR2: SGHTA, FQGNSA. V was pared by 1 base and J by 1 base, with 4 bases of the junction left unmatched. The CDR3 is made up of 16 amino acids. The CDR3, as DNA: TGTGCCAGCAGCTTAGTGCCACAGGGGGGCACAGATACGCAGTATTTT. Amino acids: CASSLVPQGGTDTQYF.

This rearrangement joins TRBV9 to TRBJ1-5; possibly TRBD1 for D (6 bases). The CDR3 runs 14 residues. Germline-derived CDR1 and CDR2 are SGDLS and YYNGEE. V lost 4 bases, J lost 7 bases, and 15 bases lay in between. The CDR3 here is CASSPTTGSQPQHF. CDR3 DNA sequence: TGTGCCAGCAGCCCGACGACAGGATCCCAGCCCCAGCATTTT. The whole variable domain, remainder taken from reference TRBV9 and TRBJ1-5, is DSGVTQTPKHLITATGQRVTLRCSPRSGDLSVYWYQQSLDQGLQFLIQYYNGEERAKGNILERFSAQQFPDLHSELNLSSLELGDSALYFCASSPTTGSQPQHFGDGTRLSIL.

This clone has only a few counts. This sequence joins TRBV5-4 and TRBJ1-3; 7 bases match TRBD1. Germline V gene sequence: CDR1 SGHNT, CDR2 YYREEE (reference sequence). V shed 6 bases, J shed 1 base, and the junction held 4 bases outside the gene matches. This CDR3 region has 14 residues. The CDR3 nucleotides read TGTGCCAGCACCAAGACAGGGTCTGGAAACACCATATATTTT. The encoded protein is CASTKTGSGNTIYF.

The rearrangement joins TRBV5-1 to TRBJ1-3; the D gene is possibly TRBD1 (5 bases). There are 14 residues in the CDR3. Trimming pared 4 bases from V and 4 bases from J, leaving 12 bases between. The germline V gene encodes CDR1 SGHRS and CDR2 YFSETQ. The CDR3: CASSAGGSGNTIYF. The CDR3 nucleotides are TGCGCCAGCAGCGCGGGGGGATCCGGAAACACCATATATTTT.

Only a few counts were recorded for this clone. In the same sample, other DNA sequences code for this CDR3. The chain joins TRBV9 to TRBJ2-7; D not certain. Trimming took off 0 bases at V and 0 bases at J, with 4 bases between the two ends. CDR1 and CDR2 from the germline V gene are SGDLS and YYNGEE. The CDR3 length is 13 residues. Here the CDR3 reads CASSVGSSYEQYF. CDR3 sequence (DNA): TGTGCCAGCAGCGTAGGGAGCTCCTACGAGCAGTACTTC.

The table lists this clone with a count of one. The V and J genes are TRBV11-3 and TRBJ2-2; TRBD1 matches 8 bases. The CDR3 loop spans 14 amino acids. Germline V CDR1 and CDR2: SGHNT, YENEEA. The ends lost 5 bases at V and 7 bases at J; junction bases unmatched: 6. This chain's CDR3 is CASSDYRGIGELFF. Written as DNA, the CDR3 is TGTGCCAGCAGCGATTACAGGGGGATCGGGGAGCTGTTTTTT.

The chain recombines TRBV19 with TRBJ1-2, with 9 bases matching TRBD1. Germline V gene data show CDR1 as LNHDA and CDR2 as SQIVND (reference sequence). This CDR3 has 13 residues. V was pared by 6 bases and J by 8 bases, with 7 bases of the junction left unmatched. For the CDR3, the DNA is TGTGCCAGTAGGCGGGACAGGGCTCAGGGCTACACCTTC. It yields the protein CASRRDRAQGYTF. The variable domain in full, completed from reference TRBV19 and TRBJ1-2, reads DGGITQSPKYLFRKEGQNVTLSCEQNLNHDAMYWYRQDPGQGLRLIYYSQIVNDFQKGDIAEGYSVSREKKESFPLTVTSAQKNPTAFYLCASRRDRAQGYTFGSGTRLTVV.

This sequence joins TRBV18 and TRBJ2-5; possible D gene TRBD2, 7 bases. V was cut by 6 bases and J by 5 bases, with 25 bases left in between. Germline values: CDR1 KGHSH, CDR2 LQKENI. The CDR3 sequence is 17 residues long. The chain's CDR3 is CASSPNLQRGAWETQYF. The CDR3 bases are TGTGCCAGCTCTCCAAACCTCCAACGGGGGGCGTGGGAGACCCAGTACTTC.